This TCR beta chain was recovered during a study of CD8 T cells in ankylosing spondylitis. This clonotype came up many times. Its cognate antigen is unknown. This CDR3 is built from 14 residues. Trimming stripped 0 bases from V and 11 bases from J, with 14 bases between. Quantitative 5'-RACE with molecular barcodes produced the TCR beta libraries. TCRdb ran MiXCR on the 5' RACE reads and lists one entry per CDR3 protein. This table has about 500,000 distinct CDR3 sequences, over 4% appearing once. Findings and limits, study-wide: Apparently characteristic of ankylosing spondylitis blood was a TCR beta motif (roughly 8 highly homologous variants). Earlier studies detected some motif variants in reactive arthritis synovial fluid and blood.

This clonotype originated in a male donor with ankylosing spondylitis. The rearrangement uses TRBV12-3 or TRBV12-4 and TRBJ2-1; tentatively, D is TRBD2 (5 bases). The sample taken for sequencing was blood, either unsorted or a sorted T cell fraction (not recorded which). For the CDR3, the DNA is TGTGCCAGCAGTTTAGCCCGGAGATTCGGGAAGCAGTTCTTC. Protein: CASSLARRFGKQFF.